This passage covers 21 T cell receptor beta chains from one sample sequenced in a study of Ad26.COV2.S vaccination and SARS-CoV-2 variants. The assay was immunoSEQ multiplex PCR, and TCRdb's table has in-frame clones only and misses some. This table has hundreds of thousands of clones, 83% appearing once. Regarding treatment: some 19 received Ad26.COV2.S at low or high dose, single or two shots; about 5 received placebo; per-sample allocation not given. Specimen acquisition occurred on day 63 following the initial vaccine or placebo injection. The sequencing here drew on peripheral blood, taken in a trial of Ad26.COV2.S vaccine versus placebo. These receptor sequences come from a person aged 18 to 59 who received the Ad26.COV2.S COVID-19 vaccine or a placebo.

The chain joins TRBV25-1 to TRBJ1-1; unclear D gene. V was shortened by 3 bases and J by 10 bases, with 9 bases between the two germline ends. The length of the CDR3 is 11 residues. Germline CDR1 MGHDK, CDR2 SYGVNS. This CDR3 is CASSEGWGAFF. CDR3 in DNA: TGTGCCAGCAGTGAGGGATGGGGAGCTTTCTTT.

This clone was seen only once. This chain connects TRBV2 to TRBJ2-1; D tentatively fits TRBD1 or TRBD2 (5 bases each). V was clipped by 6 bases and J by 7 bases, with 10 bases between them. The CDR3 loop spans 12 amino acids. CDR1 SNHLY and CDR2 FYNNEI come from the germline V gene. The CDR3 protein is CASRGEINEQFF. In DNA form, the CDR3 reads TGTGCCAGCAGGGGGGAAATAAATGAGCAGTTCTTC.

The DNA for the CDR3 is TGTGCCAGCAGCCCAGGACAGGCTAACACTGAAGCTTTCTTT. It yields the protein CASSPGQANTEAFF. The chain joins TRBV7-3 to TRBJ1-1; TRBD1 matches at 7 bases. Germline CDR1 reads SGHTA; CDR2 reads FQGTGA. The CDR3 runs to 14 residues. The V and J ends lost 5 bases and 2 bases, in that order; junction bases with no gene match: 5.

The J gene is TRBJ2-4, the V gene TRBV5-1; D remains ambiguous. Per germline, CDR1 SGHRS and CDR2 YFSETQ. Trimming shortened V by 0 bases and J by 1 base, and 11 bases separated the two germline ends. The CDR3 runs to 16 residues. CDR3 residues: CASSLGQGNAKNIQYF. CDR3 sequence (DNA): TGCGCCAGCAGCTTGGGGCAAGGGAACGCCAAAAACATTCAGTACTTC.

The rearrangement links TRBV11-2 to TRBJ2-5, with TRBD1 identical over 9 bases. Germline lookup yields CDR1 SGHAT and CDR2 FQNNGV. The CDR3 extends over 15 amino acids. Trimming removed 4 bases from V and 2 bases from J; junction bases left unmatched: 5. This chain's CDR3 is CASSSRDRAQETQYF. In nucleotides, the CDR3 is TGTGCCAGCAGCTCCCGGGACAGGGCTCAAGAGACCCAGTACTTC.

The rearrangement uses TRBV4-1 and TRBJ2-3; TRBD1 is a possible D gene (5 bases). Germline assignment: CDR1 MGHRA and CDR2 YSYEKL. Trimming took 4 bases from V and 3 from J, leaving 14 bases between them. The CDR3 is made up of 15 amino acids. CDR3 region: CASSPLGRETDTQYF. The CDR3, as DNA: TGCGCCAGCAGCCCCCTCGGCAGGGAAACAGATACGCAGTATTTT.

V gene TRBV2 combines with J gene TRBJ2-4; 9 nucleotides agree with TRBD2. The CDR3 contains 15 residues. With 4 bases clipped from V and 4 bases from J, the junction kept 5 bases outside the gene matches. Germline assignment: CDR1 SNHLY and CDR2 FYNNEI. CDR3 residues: CASSAPAGGKNIQYF. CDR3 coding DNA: TGTGCCAGCAGTGCACCAGCGGGAGGAAAAAACATTCAGTACTTC.

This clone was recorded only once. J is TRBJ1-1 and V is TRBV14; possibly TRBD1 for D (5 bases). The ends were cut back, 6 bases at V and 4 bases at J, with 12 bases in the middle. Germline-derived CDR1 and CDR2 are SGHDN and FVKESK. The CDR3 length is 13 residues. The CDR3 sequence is CASSFGGPTEAFF. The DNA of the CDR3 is TGTGCCAGCAGTTTTGGGGGTCCCACTGAAGCTTTCTTT. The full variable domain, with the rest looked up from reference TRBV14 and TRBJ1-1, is EAGVTQFPSHSVIEKGQTVTLRCDPISGHDNLYWYRRVMGKEIKFLLHFVKESKQDESGMPNNRFLAERTGGTYSTLKVQPAELEDSGVYFCASSFGGPTEAFFGQGTRLTVV.

The CDR3 nucleotides are TGTGCCAGCAGCGGGGTGTGGGAGACCCAGTACTTC. Translated, it gives CASSGVWETQYF. The chain has TRBV2 and TRBJ2-5, with D perhaps matching TRBD2 (5 bases). The germline V gene has CDR1 SNHLY and CDR2 FYNNEI. This CDR3 comprises 12 residues. Trimming removed 6 bases at V and 5 bases at J, with 10 bases between.

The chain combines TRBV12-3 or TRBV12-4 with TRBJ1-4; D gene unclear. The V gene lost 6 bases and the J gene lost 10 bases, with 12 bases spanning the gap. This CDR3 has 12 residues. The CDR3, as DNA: TGTGCCAGCAGCCCTGGGCTTGGAAAACTGTTTTTT. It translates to CASSPGLGKLFF.

This CDR3 is CASSSDYGSKEEKLFF. CDR3 nucleotides: TGTGCCAGCAGCTCCGACTATGGGTCCAAAGAAGAAAAACTGTTTTTT. The chain uses TRBV5-6 and TRBJ1-4; unclear D gene. The V and J ends lost 3 bases and 8 bases respectively, with 20 bases between them. CDR1 SGHDT and CDR2 YYEEEE come from the germline V gene. This CDR3 comprises 16 residues.

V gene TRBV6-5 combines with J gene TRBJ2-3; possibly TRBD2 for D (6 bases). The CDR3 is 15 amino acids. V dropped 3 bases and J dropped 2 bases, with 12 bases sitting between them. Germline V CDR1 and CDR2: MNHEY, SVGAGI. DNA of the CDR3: TGTGCCAGCAGTTATACTGGGGGACTCACAGATACGCAGTATTTT. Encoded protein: CASSYTGGLTDTQYF.

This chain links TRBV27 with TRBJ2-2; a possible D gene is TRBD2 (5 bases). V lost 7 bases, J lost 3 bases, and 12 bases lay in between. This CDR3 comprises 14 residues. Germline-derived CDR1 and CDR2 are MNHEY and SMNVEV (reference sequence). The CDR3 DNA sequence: TGTGCCAGCACAGCGGCGGAGGACACCGGGGAGCTGTTTTTT. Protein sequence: CASTAAEDTGELFF.

The CDR3 spells CASSLALAGVSEQFF. DNA of the CDR3: TGCGCCAGCAGCTTGGCTCTAGCGGGAGTCAGTGAGCAGTTCTTC. The chain employs TRBV5-1 and TRBJ2-1; 10 bases match TRBD2. This CDR3 contains 15 residues. The germline CDR1 and CDR2 sequences are SGHRS and YFSETQ. Trimming took 0 bases from V and 9 from J; bases not matched to a gene: 6.

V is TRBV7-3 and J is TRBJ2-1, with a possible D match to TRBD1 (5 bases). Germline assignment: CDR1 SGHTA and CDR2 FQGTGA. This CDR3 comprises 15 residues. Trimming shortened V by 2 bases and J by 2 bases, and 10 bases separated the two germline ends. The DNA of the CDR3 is TGTGCCAGCAGCTTAGGGGCCGCAGCCTACAATGAGCAGTTCTTC. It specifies CASSLGAAAYNEQFF.

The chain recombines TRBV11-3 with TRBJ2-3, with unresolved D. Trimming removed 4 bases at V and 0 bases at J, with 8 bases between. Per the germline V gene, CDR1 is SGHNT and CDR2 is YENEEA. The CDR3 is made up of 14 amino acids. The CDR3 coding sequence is TGTGCCAGCAGCTCCGGGCCCAGCACAGATACGCAGTATTTT. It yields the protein CASSSGPSTDTQYF.

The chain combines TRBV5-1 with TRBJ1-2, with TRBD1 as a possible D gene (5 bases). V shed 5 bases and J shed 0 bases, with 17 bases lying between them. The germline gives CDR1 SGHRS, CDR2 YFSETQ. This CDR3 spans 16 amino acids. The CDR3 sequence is CASRIQTAFSNYGYTF. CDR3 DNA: TGCGCCAGCAGAATACAGACAGCCTTTTCTAACTATGGCTACACCTTC.

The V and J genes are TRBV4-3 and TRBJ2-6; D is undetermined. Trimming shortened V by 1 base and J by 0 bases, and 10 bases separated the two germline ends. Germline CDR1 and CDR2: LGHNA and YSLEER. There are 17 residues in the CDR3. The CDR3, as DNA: TGCGCCAGCAGCCAAGTGGGCAGCTCCTCTGGGGCCAACGTCCTGACTTTC. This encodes CASSQVGSSSGANVLTF.

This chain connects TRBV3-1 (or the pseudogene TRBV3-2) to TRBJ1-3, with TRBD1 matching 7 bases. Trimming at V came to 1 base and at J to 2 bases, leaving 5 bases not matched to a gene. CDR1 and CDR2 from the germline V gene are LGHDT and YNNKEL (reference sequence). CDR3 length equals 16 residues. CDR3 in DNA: TGTGCCAGCAGCCAAGGTGACAGGGTCCCTGGAAACACCATATATTTT. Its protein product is CASSQGDRVPGNTIYF.

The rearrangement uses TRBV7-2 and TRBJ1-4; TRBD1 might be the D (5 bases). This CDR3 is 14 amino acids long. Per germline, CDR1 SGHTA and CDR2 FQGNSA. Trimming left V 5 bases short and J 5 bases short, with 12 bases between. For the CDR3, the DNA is TGTGCCAGCAGCGTGGGACCGACGAATGAAAAACTGTTTTTT. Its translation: CASSVGPTNEKLFF. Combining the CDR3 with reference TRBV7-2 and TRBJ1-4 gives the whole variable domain GAGVSQSPSNKVTEKGKDVELRCDPISGHTALYWYRQSLGQGLEFLIYFQGNSAPDKSGLPSDRFSAERTGGSVSTLTIQRTQQEDSAVYLCASSVGPTNEKLFFGSGTQLSVL.

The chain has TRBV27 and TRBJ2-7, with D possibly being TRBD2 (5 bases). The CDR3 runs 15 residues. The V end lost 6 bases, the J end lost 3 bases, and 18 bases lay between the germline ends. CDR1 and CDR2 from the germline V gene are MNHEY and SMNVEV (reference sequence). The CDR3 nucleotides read TGTGCCAGCAGATCCATGAAGGAGCGGATCTACGAGCAGTACTTC. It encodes CASRSMKERIYEQYF.